This is a list of T cell receptor beta chains from one sample in a study of radiation and T cells in renal cell carcinoma. TCRdb keeps only in-frame clones here, not all; method: immunoSEQ multiplex PCR. The sample lists over 90,000 clones; roughly 88% were seen once. Source: blood, taken from a patient whose treatment included radiotherapy and nephrectomy. Source of these receptors: a man between 60 and 75 years old with renal cell carcinoma. The conserved cysteine and the conserved F or W are not part of the CDR3 here. A D gene is named only where the DNA matches it firmly.

CDR3 length,J gene,D gene,V gene,CDR3 protein
14,TRBJ1-5,.,TRBV5-1,ASSPGRGGPNQPQH
10,TRBJ1-1,.,TRBV13,ASTPGGTEAF
8,TRBJ1-2,.,TRBV20-1,SVRGRGGT
14,TRBJ2-5,TRBD1,TRBV27,ASGLTGTGMLETQY
14,TRBJ2-3,.,TRBV27,ASSFHRVTRTDTQY
11,TRBJ2-1,.,TRBV9,ASTAGSYNEQF
14,TRBJ1-6,.,TRBV18,ASSPLPVVYNSPLH
13,TRBJ2-1,TRBD2,TRBV5-1,ASSSGTSGDNEQF
12,TRBJ2-7,.,TRBV6-5,ASYLPGVSYEQY
12,TRBJ2-7,.,TRBV9,ASSVGGEPYEQY
12,TRBJ1-4,TRBD1,TRBV5-1,ASSRQGADEKLF
12,TRBJ1-1,.,TRBV7-9,ASSLWMGDTEAF
13,TRBJ1-2,.,TRBV5-1,ASSLDTYEDYGYT
13,TRBJ1-3,TRBD1,TRBV5-1,ASSQSTGAGNTIY
13,TRBJ2-4,.,TRBV30,AWSAGTVAKNIQY
14,TRBJ2-2,.,TRBV9,ASSVASASNTGELF
9,TRBJ2-1,TRBD2,TRBV2,ASEQSGSTL
12,TRBJ2-7,TRBD2,TRBV5-1,ASSATSGRYEQY
13,TRBJ2-3,.,TRBV30,AWSDEAGSTDTQY
15,TRBJ2-3,TRBD2,TRBV19,ASSIKTGGRGGDTQY
13,TRBJ2-5,TRBD1,TRBV2,ASSQNRGREETQY
12,TRBJ1-5,TRBD1,TRBV29-1,SVLEGTDNQPQH
13,TRBJ1-1,.,TRBV7-2,ASSLALGTKIEAF
12,TRBJ2-1,.,TRBV19,ASWVGREGNEQF